These 2 T cell receptor beta chains share one sample of origin, sequenced in a study of T cells in tumors after PD-1 blockade (dated by TCRdb to between 2018 and 2021). Sample time point, as interpreted from the label and publication: after anti-PD-1 therapy. Library method: the immunoSEQ multiplex PCR assay. Imported from immuneACCESS, the table was reduced by TCRdb to in-frame sequences with V and J called. These copies leave out some clones; in studies compared against another copy, an unresolved V gene accounts for under half, and the cause of the remainder is not known. This sample lists fewer than 9,500 clones; 65% to 70% were detected once. 7.5% to 9.5% of the sample lies in the top ten. Specimen: tumor tissue, collected after anti-PD-1 treatment. The source of these receptors is a human donor with basal cell carcinoma.

The rearrangement uses TRBV5-1 and TRBJ2-3, with 7 bases aligning to TRBD1. Germline trimming cut 0 bases from V and 4 bases from J; bases unmatched to any gene: 5. The CDR3 is 15 amino acids. The germline gives CDR1 SGHRS, CDR2 YFSETQ. CDR3 sequence: CASSLVPGTADTQYF. Here the CDR3 DNA reads TGCGCCAGCAGCTTGGTCCCAGGGACAGCAGATACGCAGTATTTT.

In its sample, this clone was seen a few times. The rearrangement links TRBV5-4 to TRBJ2-5; 8 bases align to TRBD2. This CDR3 has 13 residues. After removal of 6 bases from V and 5 bases from J, the junction contained 6 bases not matched to a gene. Germline assignment: CDR1 SGHNT and CDR2 YYREEE (reference sequence). The CDR3, as DNA: TGTGCCAGCACCGGGACTAGTGAGGAGACCCAGTACTTC. Protein product: CASTGTSEETQYF. Combining the CDR3 with reference TRBV5-4 and TRBJ2-5 gives the whole variable domain ETGVTQSPTHLIKTRGQQVTLRCSSQSGHNTVSWYQQALGQGPQFIFQYYREEENGRGNFPPRFSGLQFPNYSSELNVNALELDDSALYLCASTGTSEETQYFGPGTRLLVL.